Shown below are 6 T cell receptor beta chains from a single sample sequenced in a study of T cells in women clearing cervical HPV infection (dated by TCRdb to between 2017 and 2018). Libraries were built with the immunoSEQ multiplex PCR assay. In its TCRdb copy, this immuneACCESS table keeps in-frame sequences only and misses some clones. Where compared with another copy, unresolved V genes explain less than half of these, and the others have no known cause. The sample table records about 29,000 clones. The ten largest clones add up to approximately 2.9% of the sample. Sequenced input: blood buffy coat. These receptors all come from a woman between 18 and 70 years old with a cervical HPV16 infection that either progressed to CIN3+ or cleared (not recorded which).

Notes on this clone: The CDR3 is cut off 3 residues early in the read; its end comes from the germline J gene. The rearrangement joins TRBV19 to TRBJ1-2, with no clear D. Germline CDR1 is LNHDA and CDR2 is SQIVND (reference sequence). The CDR3 has 18 amino acids. CDR3 protein: CASSPIEYLLALSYDYTF. The CDR3 DNA, read in part, is TGTGCCAGTAGTCCGATCGAGTATCTCCTTGCCCTCTCCTACGAC.

In regard to this clone: The read terminates 3 residues before the CDR3 end, so the remaining end is supplied by the germline J gene. J is TRBJ2-1 and V is TRBV7-6, with D maybe TRBD1 (5 bases). V gave up 5 bases and J gave up 0 bases, with 11 bases separating them. This CDR3 comprises 15 residues. CDR1 and CDR2 from the germline V gene are SGHVS and FNYEAQ. The CDR3 DNA, read in part, is TGTGCCAGCAGCAGGGGTTCCAGCTCCTACAATGAG. It codes for CASSRGSSSYNE. The full CDR3 reads CASSRGSSSYNEQFF.

Regarding this clone: The read gets to within 3 residues of the CDR3 end, and the germline J gene fills in the rest. V gene TRBV2 combines with J gene TRBJ2-7, with 9 bases that match TRBD2. The V gene's germline CDR1 is SNHLY and CDR2 FYNNEI. V trimming: 11 bases; J trimming: 4 bases; junction bases outside the gene matches: 15. The CDR3 contains 15 residues. Partial CDR3 DNA: TGTGCCCCAAGGCGGGGGGGACAGTGGTTATACGAG. Protein product: CAPRRGGQWLYE. The complete CDR3 reads CAPRRGGQWLYEQYF. The entire variable domain, with the rest obtained from reference TRBV2 and TRBJ2-7, is as follows: EPEVTQTPSHQVTQMGQEVILRCVPISNHLYFYWYRQILGQKVEFLVSFYNNEISEKSEIFDDQFSVERPDGSNFTLKIRSTKLEDSAMYFCAPRRGGQWLYEQYFGPGTRLTVT.

Concerning this clone: The missing CDR3 end, 3 residues past where the read stops, is filled in from the germline J gene. V is TRBV5-1 and J is TRBJ2-2; 9 bases are shared with TRBD2. Unmatched junction bases numbered 8, after V lost 2 bases and J lost 9 bases. Per germline, CDR1 SGHRS and CDR2 YFSETQ. The CDR3 is made up of 15 amino acids. This chain's CDR3 is CASSFSAGGPRELFF. The CDR3 bases that were read are TGCGCCAGCAGCTTCTCTGCGGGAGGGCCCCGGGAG.

About this clone: Read sequence stops 3 residues before the CDR3 end, and the germline J gene provides the missing end. The chain is built from TRBV6-4 and TRBJ2-3; 11 bases are a match to TRBD2. V lost 2 bases and J lost 4; bases outside the gene matches: 5. Germline V gene sequence: CDR1 MRHNA, CDR2 SNTAGT. The CDR3 length is 16 residues. The CDR3: CASSDETSGGSDTQYF. The sequenced part of the CDR3 DNA is TGTGCCAGCAGTGACGAAACTAGCGGGGGCTCAGATACG.

A remark on this clone: The read gets to within 3 residues of the CDR3 end, and the germline J gene fills in the rest. This rearrangement joins TRBV6-4 to TRBJ2-1, with D perhaps matching TRBD1 (5 bases). In germline, CDR1 is MRHNA, CDR2 SNTAGT. The ends were cut back, 3 bases at V and 1 base at J, with 7 bases in the middle. CDR3 size: 14 residues. The covered CDR3 bases are TGTGCCAGCAGTGATCAGGGTTCCTACAATGAG. This gives the protein CASSDQGSYNE. The full CDR3 protein reads CASSDQGSYNEQFF.